This T cell receptor beta chain came from a study of graft-versus-host responses after intestinal transplantation. Study-wide results and limits: Recipient bone marrow held GvH clones, some seen earlier in ileum or blood.

Profiling relied on immunoSEQ multiplex PCR, and the TCRdb table lists in-frame clones only, not all of them. The sample contains about 24,000 clones, just under 40% of which appear only once. Labeling with CFSE marked some 200,000 responder cells, which were plated with some 200,000 irradiated, violet-dye-labeled stimulator cells. CFSE-low proliferating responders, CD3+CD4+ and CD3+CD8+, were sorted post-reaction. In germline, CDR1 is MNHEY, CDR2 SMNVEV (reference sequence). There are 15 residues in the CDR3. V dropped 5 bases and J dropped 7 bases, with 17 bases sitting between them. Sequenced material: alloreactive CD4+ T cells from a mixed lymphocyte reaction culture, taken before intestinal transplant. The subset here: CFSE-low proliferating T cells sorted from roughly six-day pre-transplant mixed lymphocyte reaction (GvH or HvG direction). The origin of this receptor is a human patient who received an intestinal transplant. The chain employs TRBV27 and TRBJ2-2; tentatively, D is TRBD2 (6 bases). The DNA of the CDR3 is TGTGCCAGCAGTCCCCAAGGAGGGTTGGGCGGGGAGCTGTTTTTT. It codes for CASSPQGGLGGELFF.